This is a list of T cell receptor beta chains from one sample in a study of blood T cell repertoires in COVID-19. TCRdb's table, derived via immunoSEQ multiplex PCR, lists solely in-frame clones and lacks some. This table holds about 130,000 clones, about four fifths found once. Material: peripheral blood. These receptors all stem from a woman older than 75 with acute or convalescent COVID-19. The conserved cysteine and the conserved F or W are not part of the CDR3 here. Each record gives: V gene, D gene, CDR3 protein. A D gene is named only where the DNA matches it firmly.

TRBV5-5	TRBD1	ASSLGTVITYEQY
TRBV19	-	ASSIFGKYSNQPQH
TRBV19	TRBD1	ASSKDRTGHGYT
TRBV7-8	TRBD1	ASSLGGQGGANYGYT
TRBV18	TRBD1	ASSPGTGANQPQH
TRBV3-1/TRBV3-2	TRBD1	ASSPTRQGGGYT
TRBV4-3	TRBD2	ASSQDPGGREQY
TRBV4-1	-	ASSQPLRGGGYGYT
TRBV2	-	ASSDGDYGYT
TRBV6-2/TRBV6-3	TRBD1	ASSGQGVRNSPLH
TRBV3-1/TRBV3-2	TRBD1	ASSQAGDSEAF
TRBV11-3	-	ASSFRGSYNEQF
TRBV27	-	ASSPFAGRATNEKLF
TRBV5-1	-	ASSQSGFNYGYT
TRBV7-3	TRBD1	ASSISGQRSGNTIY
TRBV5-1	TRBD1	ASSPRTGQNTEAF
TRBV2	-	ASRLGLQETQY
TRBV14	TRBD1	ASSQDGIPTGGYGYT
TRBV6-6	-	ASSRGTFWSSYNSPLH